Below, 5 T cell receptor beta chains from the same sample are listed, as sequenced in a study of shared clonotypes between healthy human individuals. Naive CD8 cells were CD45RO-negative, positively selected for CCR7, excluding terminally differentiated effector memory CD45RA+ cells. Generated by immunoSEQ multiplex PCR, the TCRdb table keeps only in-frame clones and is missing some. The sample records about 590,000 clones, 95% to 96% being singletons. Sequenced sample: naive CD8+ T cells sorted from blood. The receptors originated from a woman aged 25 to 39 in good health.

The chain couples TRBV7-9 to TRBJ2-2; 10 bases line up with TRBD2. CDR1 and CDR2 (germline): SEHNR, FQNEAQ (reference sequence). The CDR3 totals 17 residues. J was trimmed by 4 bases and V by 0 bases; bases with no gene match: 5. The CDR3 protein is CASSLASAGGGTGELFF. In DNA, the CDR3 is TGTGCCAGCAGCTTAGCGTCAGCGGGAGGGGGCACCGGGGAGCTGTTTTTT.

Worth noting for this clone: Other DNA sequences in this specimen translate into the identical CDR3. The chain joins TRBV28 to TRBJ2-7; TRBD2 agrees at 8 bases. The germline V gene has CDR1 MDHEN and CDR2 SYDVKM. CDR3 size: 15 residues. V lost 3 bases, J lost 0 bases, and 4 bases stayed unmatched. CDR3 region: CASSFLAGLSYEQYF. For the CDR3, the DNA is TGTGCCAGCAGTTTTCTAGCGGGCCTCTCCTACGAGCAGTACTTC.

The chain employs TRBV28 and TRBJ2-7, with D possibly being TRBD1 (5 bases). The CDR3 sequence is 13 residues long. V was shortened by 6 bases and J by 7 bases, with 16 bases between the two germline ends. Germline-derived CDR1 and CDR2 are MDHEN and SYDVKM. CDR3 sequence: CASSATENGEQYF. The DNA for the CDR3 is TGTGCCAGCAGCGCGACAGAAAACGGGGAGCAGTACTTC. Full variable domain (missing parts from reference TRBV28 and TRBJ2-7): DVKVTQSSRYLVKRTGEKVFLECVQDMDHENMFWYRQDPGLGLRLIYFSYDVKMKEKGDIPEGYSVSREKKERFSLILESASTNQTSMYLCASSATENGEQYFGPGTRLTVT.

The chain couples TRBV27 to TRBJ2-1; the D is unclear. CDR3 length: 13 residues. Germline CDR1 is MNHEY and CDR2 is SMNVEV (reference sequence). The V and J ends lost 2 bases and 4 bases respectively, with 6 bases between them. In nucleotides, the CDR3 is TGTGCCAGCAGTTTAGGTGATTACAATGAGCAGTTCTTC. Amino acid sequence: CASSLGDYNEQFF.

J is TRBJ2-7 and V is TRBV7-8; D gene ambiguous. V shed 1 base and J shed 3 bases, with 13 bases lying between them. The CDR3 extends over 15 amino acids. CDR1 is SGHVS, CDR2 FQNEAQ, per germline. DNA for the CDR3: TGTGCCAGCAGCTTAGTTCTTGCTAGTAACTACGAGCAGTACTTC. Protein sequence: CASSLVLASNYEQYF.